This T cell receptor beta chain originates from a study of cytomegalovirus exposure and HLA in healthy donors. Notes on the study in general: It was likely that a cluster of highly shared sequence variants was a sequencing artifact. An Asian-associated ancestry cluster reportedly showed fewer N-insertions than the roughly 700-donor mean in a later analysis. Most of the TCR beta V segments (in an earlier analysis) were productive either about 87% or about 30% of the time. TRBV6-2, TRBV6-3 and some other V segments were unresolvable in 87-base-pair reads.

Germline lookup yields CDR1 SGHDN and CDR2 FVKESK. The length of the CDR3 is 17 residues. V dropped 2 bases and J dropped 2; count of bases not matched to a gene: 10. Turning to this clone: As yet, its antigen is unknown.

PCR used 60 Vbeta primers and 13 Jbeta primers. Assay used: immunoSEQ multiplex PCR; TCRdb lists only in-frame clones, some missing. Its listing shows about 130,000 clones. The receptor's source is a woman in her thirties or forties in good health and CMV-seropositive. The chain combines TRBV14 with TRBJ2-5; TRBD2 agrees at 8 bases. Sequencing input: PBMCs. The CDR3 coding sequence is TGTGCCAGCAGCCAATGGGGACTAGTCGGCGTTCAAGAGACCCAGTACTTC. Protein sequence: CASSQWGLVGVQETQYF.